What follows are 18 T cell receptor beta chains derived from one specimen sequenced in a study of human T cells and chemical hapten exposure. It was unfractionated whole blood from which total RNA was extracted. TCRdb re-analysed the 5' RACE reads in MiXCR, keeping a single row per CDR3 protein. The sample holds approximately 81,000 distinct CDR3 sequences, about 7.7% seen once. These receptors came from a male donor in good health.

The chain employs TRBV12-3 or TRBV12-4 and TRBJ2-6; 7 bases are a match to TRBD1. This CDR3 is 16 amino acids long. V was pared by 8 bases and J by 0 bases, with 7 bases of the junction left unmatched. CDR3 residues: CASRKGQSSGANVLTF. CDR3 DNA sequence: TGTGCCAGCCGAAAGGGACAGTCCTCTGGGGCCAACGTCCTGACTTTC.

This chain links TRBV7-2 with TRBJ2-5; 13 bases align to TRBD2. Germline CDR1 reads SGHTA; CDR2 reads FQGNSA. The CDR3 sequence is 14 residues long. J was trimmed by 9 bases and V by 3 bases; bases with no gene match: 4. In DNA, the CDR3 is TGTGCCAGCAGCTTGGGGACTAGCGGGACCGCCCAGTACTTC. Translating it yields CASSLGTSGTAQYF. Full variable domain (rest looked up from reference TRBV7-2 and TRBJ2-5): GAGVSQSPSNKVTEKGKDVELRCDPISGHTALYWYRQSLGQGLEFLIYFQGNSAPDKSGLPSDRFSAERTGGSVSTLTIQRTQQEDSAVYLCASSLGTSGTAQYFGPGTRLLVL.

In its sample, this clonotype was seen a few times. The chain combines TRBV5-1 with TRBJ2-5, with 8 bases lining up with TRBD1. This CDR3 comprises 14 residues. Per the germline V gene, CDR1 is SGHRS and CDR2 is YFSETQ. The ends lost 4 bases at V and 2 bases at J; junction bases unmatched: 4. CDR3 sequence: CASSLWTGQETQYF. CDR3 nucleotide sequence: TGCGCCAGCAGCCTATGGACAGGGCAAGAGACCCAGTACTTC.

The chain employs TRBV7-9 and TRBJ1-2; D not resolved. Trimming took off 6 bases at V and 4 bases at J, with 15 bases between the two ends. This CDR3 has 14 amino acids. The germline V gene encodes CDR1 SEHNR and CDR2 FQNEAQ (reference sequence). CDR3 nucleotide sequence: TGTGCCAGCAGTCATCCAATGCCGGTCTATGGCTACACCTTC. It specifies CASSHPMPVYGYTF. Complete variable domain (other parts from reference TRBV7-9 and TRBJ1-2): DTGVSQNPRHKITKRGQNVTFRCDPISEHNRLYWYRQTLGQGPEFLTYFQNEAQLEKSRLLSDRFSAERPKGSFSTLEIQRTEQGDSAMYLCASSHPMPVYGYTFGSGTRLTVV.

The chain recombines TRBV5-1 with TRBJ2-1; D uncertain. The CDR3 is 17 residues long. The germline V and J ends were trimmed by 0 bases and 0 bases, with 13 bases remaining between them. CDR1 SGHRS and CDR2 YFSETQ come from the germline V gene. For the CDR3, the DNA is TGCGCCAGCAGCTTGGTCCCAGGCATGGGCTCCTACAATGAGCAGTTCTTC. Residues: CASSLVPGMGSYNEQFF.

The table lists this clonotype with a few counts. The chain couples TRBV9 to TRBJ2-1, with 10 nucleotides matching TRBD2. The CDR3 length is 15 residues. Germline V gene lookup returns CDR1 SGDLS and CDR2 YYNGEE. The J segment lost 6 bases and the V segment lost 2 bases, leaving 5 bases of the junction unmatched. CDR3 sequence: CASSVSLAGRNEQFF. CDR3 DNA sequence: TGTGCCAGCAGCGTTTCACTAGCGGGGCGCAATGAGCAGTTCTTC.

This clonotype was observed a handful of times. This sequence joins TRBV11-2 and TRBJ2-2, with D hard to call. Trimming removed 4 bases at V and 1 base at J, with 4 bases between. Germline V gene lookup returns CDR1 SGHAT and CDR2 FQNNGV. The CDR3 covers 13 residues. The CDR3 nucleotides read TGTGCCAGCAGCTCTCAGAACACCGGGGAGCTGTTTTTT. Protein product: CASSSQNTGELFF.

The chain employs TRBV13 and TRBJ1-1; D is ambiguous. Trimming cost V 1 base and J 7 bases, with 10 bases left between them. The germline CDR1 and CDR2 sequences are PRHDT and FYEKMQ (reference sequence). The CDR3 covers 13 residues. Written as DNA, the CDR3 is TGTGCCAGCAGCTTAGAGTCGGCAGTTGAAGCTTTCTTT. Amino acids: CASSLESAVEAFF.

There are a few counts of this clonotype. The gene calls are TRBV7-8 and TRBJ2-3; D remains unclear. The CDR3 has 16 amino acids. V was cut by 1 base and J by 2 bases, with 13 bases left in between. Looked up from germline, CDR1 is SGHVS and CDR2 is FQNEAQ. Written as DNA, the CDR3 is TGTGCCAGCAGCTTAGAATCTTCTATTACCACAGATACGCAGTATTTT. This gives the protein CASSLESSITTDTQYF.

This clonotype was observed at least ten times. The chain combines TRBV15 with TRBJ2-1; D possibly uses TRBD1 or TRBD2 (5 bases each). The ends were cut back, 1 base at V and 9 bases at J, with 13 bases in the middle. The germline gives CDR1 LNHNV, CDR2 YYDKDF (reference sequence). There are 14 residues in the CDR3. This CDR3 reads CATSRVPGPGEQFF. CDR3 nucleotide sequence: TGTGCCACCAGCAGAGTACCGGGGCCGGGTGAGCAGTTCTTC.

The CDR3 spells CASSPAGGEPEAFF. In DNA form, the CDR3 reads TGTGCCAGCAGCCCAGCCGGGGGGGAGCCTGAAGCTTTCTTT. V is TRBV3-1 and J is TRBJ1-1, with D possibly matching TRBD1 (5 bases). V was cut by 4 bases and J by 6 bases, with 15 bases left in between. CDR1 LGHDT and CDR2 YNNKEL come from the germline V gene (reference sequence). CDR3 length: 14 residues.

There are many counts of this clonotype. The chain couples TRBV20-1 to TRBJ1-5; 9 bases are a match to TRBD1. This CDR3 contains 15 residues. The V gene's germline CDR1 is DFQATT and CDR2 SNEGSKA (reference sequence). V gave up 5 bases and J gave up 5 bases; unmatched junction bases: 10. The CDR3 here is CSALRTGEADQPQHF. The CDR3 bases are TGCAGTGCTTTACGGACAGGGGAGGCGGATCAGCCCCAGCATTTT.

The V call is TRBV7-8, the J call TRBJ1-6, with 7 positions matching TRBD1. V gave up 3 bases and J gave up 9 bases; unmatched junction bases: 23. This CDR3 comprises 20 residues. CDR1 SGHVS and CDR2 FQNEAQ come from the germline V gene. CDR3 coding DNA: TGTGCCAGCAGCTTTAGTGTGGCCCATGACAGGGTCGGTATAAGTTCACCCCTCCACTTT. This translates into CASSFSVAHDRVGISSPLHF. Filled out from reference TRBV7-8 and TRBJ1-6, the complete variable domain reads GAGVSQSPRYKVAKRGQDVALRCDPISGHVSLFWYQQALGQGPEFLTYFQNEAQLDKSGLPSDRFFAERPEGSVSTLKIQRTQQEDSAVYLCASSFSVAHDRVGISSPLHFGNGTRLTVT.

This clonotype was counted only a few times. The J gene is TRBJ2-1, the V gene TRBV5-4; D possibly uses TRBD1 or TRBD2 (7 bases each). CDR3 length: 15 amino acids. The V end was cut by 3 bases, the J end by 0 bases, with 10 bases between. Per germline, CDR1 SGHNT and CDR2 YYREEE (reference sequence). The CDR3 nucleotides are TGTGCCAGCAGCTCAGGGGGGGGCTCCTACAATGAGCAGTTCTTC. Its protein product is CASSSGGGSYNEQFF.

The V call is TRBV6-1, the J call TRBJ1-3, with TRBD1 matching over 8 bases. V lost 1 base to trimming and J lost 3 bases; unmatched junction nucleotides: 8. Looked up from germline, CDR1 is MNHNS and CDR2 is SASEGT. This CDR3 region has 17 residues. The CDR3 DNA is TGTGCCAGCAGTGAAGACCCAGGGGGCATTAGTGGAAACACCATATATTTT. Residues: CASSEDPGGISGNTIYF.

This clonotype has a count of ten or more. The J gene is TRBJ2-1, the V gene TRBV12-3 or TRBV12-4; 7 positions match TRBD2. This CDR3 spans 16 amino acids. Trimming removed 2 bases from V and 7 bases from J; junction bases left unmatched: 11. This CDR3 is CASSLPAGVTGNEQFF. The CDR3 DNA is TGTGCCAGCAGTTTACCGGCGGGAGTGACTGGGAATGAGCAGTTCTTC.

There are a few counts of this clonotype. V is TRBV7-9 and J is TRBJ2-7; D is uncertain. Looked up from germline, CDR1 is SEHNR and CDR2 is FQNEAQ (reference sequence). There are 13 residues in the CDR3. The V end was cut by 5 bases, the J end by 3 bases, with 11 bases between. The CDR3 reads CASSILGVYEQYF. The CDR3 region has the DNA TGTGCCAGCAGCATCCTTGGGGTCTACGAGCAGTACTTC.

The genes are TRBV7-2 and TRBJ2-5; 7 bases are shared with TRBD1. The CDR3 loop spans 13 amino acids. CDR1 is SGHTA, CDR2 FQGNSA, per germline. Germline trimming cut 3 bases from V and 3 bases from J; bases unmatched to any gene: 1. The CDR3 bases are TGTGCCAGCAGCTTGACAGGGAAAGAGACCCAGTACTTC. Protein: CASSLTGKETQYF.